The next 17 T cell receptor beta chains were all read from a single sample in a study of cytomegalovirus exposure and HLA in healthy donors. In the PCR, 60 Vbeta and 13 Jbeta primers were used. Using immunoSEQ multiplex PCR, the repertoire was profiled, and TCRdb retains in-frame clones only, with some absent. The sample lists about 160,000 clones; around 60% were seen once. The sample comprised PBMCs. The receptors stem from a woman in her fifties or sixties in good health and CMV-seropositive.

This clone was seen only a few times. The chain has TRBV10-3 and TRBJ2-1; TRBD1 agrees at 8 bases. This CDR3 region has 14 residues. CDR1 is ENHRY, CDR2 SYGVKD, per germline. J lost 10 bases, V lost 6 bases, and 11 bases had no gene match. CDR3 in amino acids: CAISRTDRGQEQFF. The CDR3 coding sequence is TGTGCCATCAGCCGAACCGACAGGGGTCAAGAGCAGTTCTTC.

The V and J genes are TRBV5-1 and TRBJ2-7, with TRBD2 matching over 9 bases. Germline-derived CDR1 and CDR2 are SGHRS and YFSETQ. The CDR3 extends over 14 amino acids. V lost 4 bases and J lost 0; bases outside the gene matches: 2. The CDR3 loop reads CASSVSGSSYEQYF. As DNA, the CDR3 is TGCGCCAGCAGCGTTAGCGGGAGCTCCTACGAGCAGTACTTC. The full variable domain, completed using reference TRBV5-1 and TRBJ2-7, is KAGVTQTPRYLIKTRGQQVTLSCSPISGHRSVSWYQQTPGQGLQFLFEYFSETQRNKGNFPGRFSGRQFSNSRSEMNVSTLELGDSALYLCASSVSGSSYEQYFGPGTRLTVT.

The rearrangement joins TRBV5-6 to TRBJ1-2, with 8 bases aligning to TRBD1. The germline V gene encodes CDR1 SGHDT and CDR2 YYEEEE. The CDR3 length is 15 residues. V gave up 1 base and J gave up 2 bases; unmatched junction bases: 4. This chain's CDR3 is CASSLTGGENYGYTF. CDR3 in DNA: TGTGCCAGCAGCTTGACAGGGGGTGAAAACTATGGCTACACCTTC.

V gene TRBV28 combines with J gene TRBJ2-1; D perhaps matches TRBD1 (5 bases). Trimming took off 6 bases at V and 0 bases at J, with 12 bases between the two ends. CDR3 length: 15 amino acids. CDR1 and CDR2 from the germline V gene are MDHEN and SYDVKM. CDR3 sequence reads: CASRLDSLSYNEQFF. The CDR3 bases are TGTGCCAGCAGGTTAGACAGCCTCTCCTACAATGAGCAGTTCTTC.

CDR3 region: CASSLAGLATYEQYF. CDR3 in DNA: TGCGCCAGCAGCTTGGCGGGACTAGCTACCTACGAGCAGTACTTC. This chain links TRBV5-1 with TRBJ2-7; 9 bases map to TRBD2. The CDR3 has 15 amino acids. CDR1 SGHRS and CDR2 YFSETQ come from the germline V gene. V lost 0 bases to trimming and J lost 2 bases; unmatched junction nucleotides: 3.

This clone turned up a few times. The chain carries TRBV14 and TRBJ1-1, with D uncertain. From germline, CDR1 is SGHDN and CDR2 FVKESK. This CDR3 region has 12 residues. V dropped 1 base and J dropped 8 bases, with 8 bases sitting between them. In nucleotides, the CDR3 is TGTGCCAGCAGCCAAGCGAGCAGGGAAGCTTTCTTT. Encoded protein: CASSQASREAFF.

This clone was counted a single time. The genes are TRBV7-3 and TRBJ1-1; 10 nucleotides line up with TRBD1. V was clipped by 3 bases and J by 10 bases; unmatched bases: 5. Germline CDR1 and CDR2: SGHTA and FQGTGA. The CDR3 consists of 13 residues. Here the CDR3 reads CASSFGQGEGAFF. CDR3 nucleotide sequence: TGTGCCAGCAGCTTCGGACAGGGGGAAGGAGCTTTCTTT.

The V call is TRBV7-2, the J call TRBJ2-7; 9 bases line up with TRBD2. With 4 bases clipped from V and 2 bases from J, the junction kept 6 bases outside the gene matches. The CDR3 is made up of 15 amino acids. In germline, CDR1 is SGHTA, CDR2 FQGNSA. CDR3 residues: CASSSGSSGTYEQYF. The CDR3 nucleotides read TGTGCCAGCAGCTCAGGGTCTAGCGGGACCTACGAGCAGTACTTC.

A few counts support this clone. The V call is TRBV28, the J call TRBJ2-1; 11 bases match TRBD2. The junction had 10 bases not matched to a gene; V was cut back by 6 bases and J by 9 bases. The CDR3 is made up of 15 amino acids. The V gene's germline CDR1 is MDHEN and CDR2 SYDVKM. The CDR3 sequence: CASSQGLAVRGEQFF. DNA for the CDR3: TGTGCCAGCAGCCAGGGACTAGCGGTTAGAGGTGAGCAGTTCTTC.

The J gene is TRBJ1-1, the V gene TRBV2; D remains ambiguous. Looked up from germline, CDR1 is SNHLY and CDR2 is FYNNEI. The CDR3 totals 14 residues. The V end was cut by 7 bases, the J end by 2 bases, with 14 bases between. CDR3 DNA: TGTGCCAGCAATTTACGGGTAGGAAACACTGAAGCTTTCTTT. It codes for CASNLRVGNTEAFF.

This clone was detected a few times. V usage is TRBV7-2 and J usage is TRBJ2-3; 7 bases align to TRBD2. Germline-derived CDR1 and CDR2 are SGHTA and FQGNSA. The CDR3 sequence is 15 residues long. The junction had 5 bases not matched to a gene; V was cut back by 5 bases and J by 0 bases. CDR3 coding DNA: TGTGCCAGCAGCCGGACTAGTGCTAGCACAGATACGCAGTATTTT. Its translation is CASSRTSASTDTQYF. Looking up the rest from reference TRBV7-2 and TRBJ2-3 gives the full variable domain: GAGVSQSPSNKVTEKGKDVELRCDPISGHTALYWYRQSLGQGLEFLIYFQGNSAPDKSGLPSDRFSAERTGGSVSTLTIQRTQQEDSAVYLCASSRTSASTDTQYFGPGTRLTVL.

The gene calls are TRBV29-1 and TRBJ2-7; D uncertain. The CDR3 extends over 12 amino acids. The germline V gene encodes CDR1 SQVTM and CDR2 ANQGSEA. Trimming removed 5 bases at V and 3 bases at J, with 11 bases between. The CDR3 DNA reads TGCAGCGTTCGGCAGACACGCTACGAGCAGTACTTC. It translates to CSVRQTRYEQYF.

V and J are TRBV30 and TRBJ2-5; perhaps TRBD1 as D (6 bases). CDR3 length equals 15 residues. The germline V gene has CDR1 GTSNPN and CDR2 SVGIG (reference sequence). V lost 1 base, J lost 6 bases, and 18 bases lay in between. The CDR3 region is CAWSDQGQLGKTQYF. CDR3 nucleotides: TGTGCCTGGAGTGACCAGGGACAACTAGGGAAGACCCAGTACTTC. Based on the CDR3 plus reference TRBV30 and TRBJ2-5, the full variable domain is SQTIHQWPATLVQPVGSPLSLECTVEGTSNPNLYWYRQAAGRGLQLLFYSVGIGQISSEVPQNLSASRPQDRQFILSSKKLLLSDSGFYLCAWSDQGQLGKTQYFGPGTRLLVL.

This clone was detected only a few times. The CDR3 DNA sequence: TGTGCCAGCAGCTCCTTGGCGGGAGCGTCCTACAATGAGCAGTTCTTC. Translating gives CASSSLAGASYNEQFF. The chain is built from TRBV7-3 and TRBJ2-1; 7 bases agree with TRBD2. V lost 4 bases and J lost 1; bases outside the gene matches: 7. The germline CDR1 and CDR2 sequences are SGHTA and FQGTGA. The CDR3 contains 16 residues.

The J gene is TRBJ2-1, the V gene TRBV2; perhaps TRBD1 as D (5 bases). The CDR3 has 15 residues. Germline lookup yields CDR1 SNHLY and CDR2 FYNNEI. Trimming stripped 1 base from V and 8 bases from J, with 15 bases between. Here the CDR3 reads CASSEDWGTRDEQFF. DNA for the CDR3: TGTGCCAGCAGTGAAGATTGGGGCACCCGGGATGAGCAGTTCTTC.

This clone showed up just a few times. V gene TRBV7-3 combines with J gene TRBJ2-3, with 7 bases aligning to TRBD1. The CDR3 loop spans 15 amino acids. In germline, CDR1 is SGHTA, CDR2 FQGTGA. J was trimmed by 0 bases and V by 3 bases; bases with no gene match: 3. The chain's CDR3 is CASSLTGLSTDTQYF. CDR3 DNA sequence: TGTGCCAGCAGCTTGACAGGGCTTAGCACAGATACGCAGTATTTT.

The gene calls are TRBV13 and TRBJ2-2, with D maybe TRBD2 (7 bases). V shed 5 bases and J shed 1 base, with 14 bases lying between them. Germline CDR1 and CDR2: PRHDT and FYEKMQ (reference sequence). The CDR3 is 16 amino acids. CDR3 amino acids: CASSQGGGLNTGELFF. The CDR3 DNA reads TGTGCCAGCAGCCAAGGGGGGGGATTGAACACCGGGGAGCTGTTTTTT. The full variable domain, completed using reference TRBV13 and TRBJ2-2, is AAGVIQSPRHLIKEKRETATLKCYPIPRHDTVYWYQQGPGQDPQFLISFYEKMQSDKGSIPDRFSAQQFSDYHSELNMSSLELGDSALYFCASSQGGGLNTGELFFGEGSRLTVL.